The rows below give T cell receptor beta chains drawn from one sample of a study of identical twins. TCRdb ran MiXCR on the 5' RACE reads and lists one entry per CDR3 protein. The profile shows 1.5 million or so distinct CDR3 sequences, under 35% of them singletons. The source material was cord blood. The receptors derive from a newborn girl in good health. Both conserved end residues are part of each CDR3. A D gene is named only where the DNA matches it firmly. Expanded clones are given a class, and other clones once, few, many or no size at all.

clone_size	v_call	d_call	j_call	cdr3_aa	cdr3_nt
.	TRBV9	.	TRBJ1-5	CASNEGEGSNQPQHF	TGTGCCAGCAACGAAGGGGAGGGGAGCAATCAGCCCCAGCATTTT
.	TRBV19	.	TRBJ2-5	CASSMSRGGSRETQYF	TGTGCCAGTAGTATGTCCAGAGGTGGGTCAAGAGAGACCCAGTACTTC
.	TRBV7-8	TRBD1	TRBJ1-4	CASSSPGTADEKLFF	TGTGCCAGCAGCTCCCCCGGGACAGCAGATGAAAAACTGTTTTTT
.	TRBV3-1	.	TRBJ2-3	CASSQVSSRVLRGTDTQYF	TGTGCCAGCAGCCAAGTAAGTTCCAGGGTCCTCAGGGGCACAGATACGCAGTATTTT
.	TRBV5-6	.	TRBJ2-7	CASSYDRSSYNEQYF	TGTGCCAGCAGCTATGACAGGAGCTCCTACAATGAGCAGTACTTC
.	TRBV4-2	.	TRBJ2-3	CASSQGRLPTDTQYF	TGTGCCAGCAGCCAAGGGAGGCTGCCCACAGATACGCAGTATTTT
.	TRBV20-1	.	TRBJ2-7	CSAREGGGGSYEQYF	TGCAGTGCTAGAGAGGGGGGAGGGGGCTCCTACGAGCAGTACTTC
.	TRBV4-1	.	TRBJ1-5	CASSQATGLLQPQHF	TGCGCCAGCAGCCAGGCAACAGGGTTATTGCAGCCCCAGCATTTT
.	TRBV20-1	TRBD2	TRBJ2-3	CSPHRGVLDTQYF	TGCAGTCCACACCGGGGGGTGTTGGATACGCAGTATTTT
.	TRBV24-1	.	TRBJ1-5	CATRTVQPQHF	TGTGCCACCAGAACAGTCCAGCCCCAGCATTTT
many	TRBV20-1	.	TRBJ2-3	CSARVIQTLTDTQYF	TGCAGTGCTAGAGTCATACAGACGCTCACAGATACGCAGTATTTT
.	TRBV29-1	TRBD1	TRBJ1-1	CSTPGQGLNTEAFF	TGCAGCACACCGGGACAGGGACTGAACACTGAAGCTTTCTTT
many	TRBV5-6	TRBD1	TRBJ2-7	CASRYSGTGPYEQYF	TGTGCCAGCAGATATTCCGGGACAGGGCCCTACGAGCAGTACTTC
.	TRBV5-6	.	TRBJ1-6	CASSPGDSPLHF	TGTGCCAGCAGCCCGGGCGATTCACCCCTCCACTTT
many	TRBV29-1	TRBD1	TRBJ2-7	CSVEMGQGRGYEQYF	TGCAGCGTTGAAATGGGACAGGGTCGAGGCTACGAGCAGTACTTC
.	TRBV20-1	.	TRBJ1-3	CSAREGSGNTIYF	TGCAGTGCTAGAGAAGGGTCTGGAAACACCATATATTTT
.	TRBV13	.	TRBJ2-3	CASSSGERADTQYF	TGTGCCAGCAGCTCGGGGGAAAGGGCGGATACGCAGTATTTT
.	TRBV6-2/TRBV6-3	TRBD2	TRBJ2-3	CASSYSGLAGVVQYF	TGTGCCAGCAGTTACTCGGGACTAGCGGGAGTGGTGCAGTATTTT
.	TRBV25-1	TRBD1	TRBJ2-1	CASSAYRGNEQFF	TGTGCCAGCAGTGCATACAGGGGCAATGAGCAGTTCTTC
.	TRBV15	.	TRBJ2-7	CATSRDLERPWQYF	TGTGCCACCAGCAGAGATCTGGAAAGGCCATGGCAGTACTTC
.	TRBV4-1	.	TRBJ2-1	CASSQAEGKVQFF	TGCGCCAGCAGCCAAGCTGAAGGGAAGGTGCAGTTCTTC
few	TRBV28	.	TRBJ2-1	CASSVGFYNEQFF	TGTGCCAGCAGCGTCGGTTTCTACAATGAGCAGTTCTTC
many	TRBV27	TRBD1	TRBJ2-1	CASSLGTVNEQFF	TGTGCCAGCAGTTTAGGGACAGTAAATGAGCAGTTCTTC
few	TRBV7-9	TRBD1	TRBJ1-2	CASSRRTGDVYGYTF	TGTGCCAGCAGCCGGCGGACAGGGGACGTCTATGGCTACACCTTC
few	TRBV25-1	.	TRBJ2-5	CASSEGSAGKETQYF	TGTGCCAGCAGTGAAGGGTCAGCAGGGAAGGAGACCCAGTACTTC
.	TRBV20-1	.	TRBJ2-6	CSAFRSGANVPTF	TGCAGTGCTTTTAGGTCTGGGGCCAACGTCCCGACTTTC
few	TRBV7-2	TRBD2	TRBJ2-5	CASSLVAGESETQYF	TGTGCCAGCAGCCTAGTAGCGGGAGAAAGCGAGACCCAGTACTTC
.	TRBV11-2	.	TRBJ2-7	CASSLWPSASYEQYF	TGTGCCAGCAGCTTATGGCCTAGCGCTTCCTACGAGCAGTACTTC
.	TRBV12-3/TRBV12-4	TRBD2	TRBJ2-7	CASSFREGNEQYF	TGTGCCAGCAGTTTTCGGGAGGGCAATGAGCAGTACTTC
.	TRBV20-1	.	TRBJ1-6	CSARDLGRDNSPLHF	TGCAGTGCTAGAGATCTGGGCAGGGATAATTCACCCCTCCACTTT
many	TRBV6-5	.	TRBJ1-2	CASSYYDRHLGYTF	TGTGCCAGCAGTTACTACGACAGGCACCTTGGCTACACCTTC
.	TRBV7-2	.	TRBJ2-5	CASSLAWGSLETQYF	TGTGCCAGCAGCTTAGCTTGGGGTAGCTTGGAGACCCAGTACTTC
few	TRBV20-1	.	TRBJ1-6	CSARSGPRGNSPLHF	TGCAGTGCTAGATCTGGACCGCGGGGTAATTCACCCCTCCACTTT
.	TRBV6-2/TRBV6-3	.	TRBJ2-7	CASRAQGTYEQYF	TGTGCCAGCAGGGCCCAGGGGACCTACGAGCAGTACTTC
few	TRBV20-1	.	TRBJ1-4	CSARGEGRNEKLFF	TGCAGTGCTCGTGGGGAGGGAAGAAATGAAAAACTGTTTTTT
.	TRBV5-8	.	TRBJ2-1	CASSSVGEQFF	TGTGCCAGCAGCTCTGTGGGTGAGCAGTTCTTC
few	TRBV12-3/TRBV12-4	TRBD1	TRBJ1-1	CATNAVNVGQMNTEAFF	TGTGCCACCAATGCCGTAAATGTGGGACAGATGAACACTGAAGCTTTCTTT
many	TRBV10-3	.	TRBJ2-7	CAISDLAGSYEQYF	TGTGCCATCAGTGATCTAGCCGGCTCCTACGAGCAGTACTTC
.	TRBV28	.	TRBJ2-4	CASFSGATENIQYF	TGTGCCAGTTTCTCGGGGGCAACGGAAAACATTCAGTACTTC
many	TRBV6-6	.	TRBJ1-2	CASSLGAAAPYGYTF	TGTGCCAGCAGTCTAGGGGCAGCAGCGCCTTATGGCTACACCTTC